Each of the 2 T cell receptor beta chains below was sequenced from the same sample in a study of blood T cell repertoires in COVID-19. Profiling relied on immunoSEQ multiplex PCR, and the TCRdb table lists in-frame clones only, not all of them. The repertoire holds some 220,000 clones, with approximately 85% as singletons. Sequencing was performed on peripheral blood. Receptor source: a man aged 50 or older with acute or convalescent COVID-19.

The genes are TRBV5-1 and TRBJ2-7; 7 nucleotides line up with TRBD1. The trim removed 0 bases at V and 3 bases at J, leaving 3 bases unmatched. The CDR3 extends over 14 amino acids. Germline-derived CDR1 and CDR2 are SGHRS and YFSETQ. The CDR3 DNA is TGCGCCAGCAGCTTGGCCGGGACAGACTACGAGCAGTACTTC. Translating gives CASSLAGTDYEQYF.

The J gene is TRBJ1-1, the V gene TRBV5-8; D not resolved. V lost 4 bases, J lost 6 bases, and 13 bases lay in between. The CDR3 spans 13 residues. Germline V gene sequence: CDR1 SGHTS, CDR2 YDEGEE. In DNA, the CDR3 is TGTGCCAGCAGCCATTTAGCGACGGCTGAAGCTTTCTTT. Protein: CASSHLATAEAFF.